Here is one TCR beta chain with its context. Its antigen is currently unknown. The data derive from a study of T cells after yellow fever vaccination. Study-wide points: Once the booster was given, most primary-vaccination clones reappeared, at approximately 97% for CD4 and around 90% for CD8. A small proportion of clonotypes was detected in both the CD4 and CD8 compartments.

The V gene's germline CDR1 is ENHRY and CDR2 SYGVKD. This CDR3 region has 16 residues. J gave up 3 bases and V 5 bases, and 6 bases lay outside the gene matches. UMIs were added to TCR cDNA along with a universal primer site when it was made by 5'RACE template switching. Each CDR3 protein is one row after TCRdb ran MiXCR on the 5' RACE reads. The sample yields about 340,000 distinct CDR3 sequences, 7.5% to 9% seen once. The source was PBMCs, collected on the day of the first yellow fever vaccination. The clonotype originates from a man aged 18 to 29 who received the YFV17D yellow fever vaccine. The J gene is TRBJ1-5, the V gene TRBV10-3, with 11 bases fitting TRBD1. Here the CDR3 DNA reads TGTGCCATCAGTTCACGGACAGGGGGCAACAATCAGCCCCAGCATTTT. Translated, it gives CAISSRTGGNNQPQHF.